These 27 T cell receptor beta chains share one sample of origin, sequenced in a study of CD8 T cells in Susac syndrome. RNA amounts of about 0.5 to 1 ug underwent reverse transcription with random hexamers. TCRdb ran MiXCR on the immunoSEQ multiplex PCR reads and lists one entry per CDR3 protein. The sample has a few hundred thousand distinct CDR3 sequences; around 89% are singletons. Sequencing used CD8+ T cells from PBMCs. These receptors originate from a human donor with multiple sclerosis.

The chain is built from TRBV28 and TRBJ2-3, with D maybe TRBD1 (5 bases). Trimming shortened V by 6 bases and J by 2 bases, and 6 bases separated the two germline ends. The CDR3 totals 12 residues. Germline-derived CDR1 and CDR2 are MDHEN and SYDVKM. The CDR3 sequence is CASRQDTDTQYF. The CDR3 DNA is TGTGCCAGCAGACAGGACACAGATACGCAGTATTTT. Full variable domain (outside the CDR3, taken from reference TRBV28 and TRBJ2-3): DVKVTQSSRYLVKRTGEKVFLECVQDMDHENMFWYRQDPGLGLRLIYFSYDVKMKEKGDIPEGYSVSREKKERFSLILESASTNQTSMYLCASRQDTDTQYFGPGTRLTVL.

The rearrangement joins TRBV7-6 to TRBJ2-1, with D unresolved. V shed 2 bases and J shed 6 bases, with 8 bases lying between them. CDR1 and CDR2 from the germline V gene are SGHVS and FNYEAQ. The CDR3 is 13 residues long. Here the CDR3 DNA reads TGTGCCAGCAGCTTATTGCCTATCAATGAGCAGTTCTTC. This encodes CASSLLPINEQFF.

The genes are TRBV12-3 or TRBV12-4 and TRBJ2-2; 8 nucleotides match TRBD2. The CDR3 consists of 17 residues. V dropped 1 base and J dropped 6; count of bases not matched to a gene: 10. The CDR3 DNA reads as TGTGCCAGCAGTTTAGGGGGACTAGGCTATGACGCCGGGGAGCTGTTTTTT. As protein: CASSLGGLGYDAGELFF.

This clonotype was detected only once. This chain connects TRBV6-6 to TRBJ1-5; D may be TRBD1 (5 bases). Germline V lookup: CDR1 MNHNY, CDR2 SVGAGI (reference sequence). This CDR3 contains 15 residues. V was pared by 7 bases and J by 4 bases, with 17 bases between. Here the CDR3 reads CASIKEGEGNQPQHF. In nucleotides, the CDR3 is TGTGCCAGCATCAAGGAGGGAGAGGGGAATCAGCCCCAGCATTTT.

The V and J genes are TRBV7-8 and TRBJ2-5; TRBD1 matches at 9 bases. From germline, CDR1 is SGHVS and CDR2 FQNEAQ. CDR3 size: 15 residues. The junction had 8 bases not matched to a gene; V was cut back by 6 bases and J by 3 bases. CDR3 DNA: TGTGCCAGCAGTAAAACAGGGGGCCAAAAAGAGACCCAGTACTTC. Protein sequence: CASSKTGGQKETQYF.

The V and J genes are TRBV5-1 and TRBJ2-7; D gene unclear. Germline lookup yields CDR1 SGHRS and CDR2 YFSETQ. The V gene lost 0 bases and the J gene lost 6 bases, with 4 bases spanning the gap. This CDR3 contains 11 residues. In nucleotides, the CDR3 is TGCGCCAGCAGCTTGGCCAGCGAGCAGTACTTC. Its translation: CASSLASEQYF.

The chain joins TRBV4-1 to TRBJ2-1; possibly TRBD2 for D (6 bases). The V and J ends lost 0 bases and 2 bases respectively, with 11 bases between them. The CDR3 runs to 16 residues. Germline V gene lookup returns CDR1 MGHRA and CDR2 YSYEKL. CDR3: CASSQEGGLTYNEQFF. As DNA, the CDR3 is TGCGCCAGCAGCCAAGAGGGGGGACTCACCTACAATGAGCAGTTCTTC.

The rearrangement links TRBV2 to TRBJ2-7; D not resolved. The CDR3 consists of 13 residues. Trimming cost V 6 bases and J 3 bases, with 12 bases left between them. CDR1 SNHLY and CDR2 FYNNEI come from the germline V gene. CDR3 DNA sequence: TGTGCCAGCAGGGGGATCTCACTCTACGAGCAGTACTTC. Protein: CASRGISLYEQYF.

This clonotype occurred a few times. The chain recombines TRBV6-1 with TRBJ2-5; TRBD2 agrees at 8 bases. V was clipped by 3 bases and J by 8 bases; unmatched bases: 8. CDR3 size: 14 residues. CDR1 is MNHNS, CDR2 SASEGT, per germline. DNA for the CDR3: TGTGCCAGCAGTGAGAGCGGGAGCGGGACCACCCAGTACTTC. This translates into CASSESGSGTTQYF.

The rearrangement links TRBV27 to TRBJ1-2; 7 bases align to TRBD1. J was trimmed by 4 bases and V by 5 bases; bases with no gene match: 10. The CDR3 has 15 amino acids. In germline, CDR1 is MNHEY, CDR2 SMNVEV (reference sequence). The CDR3 region is CASSPTPTGVYGYTF. CDR3 bases: TGTGCCAGCAGTCCCACCCCAACAGGGGTCTATGGCTACACCTTC.

This sequence joins TRBV9 and TRBJ2-3; 11 bases line up with TRBD2. The germline gives CDR1 SGDLS, CDR2 YYNGEE. The CDR3 extends over 16 amino acids. Germline trimming cut 3 bases from V and 2 bases from J; bases unmatched to any gene: 5. CDR3 DNA: TGTGCCAGCAGCGGATCGGGACTAGCGGCCACAGATACGCAGTATTTT. It specifies CASSGSGLAATDTQYF.

The J gene is TRBJ2-1, the V gene TRBV7-6; unclear D gene. Trimming left V 1 base short and J 10 bases short, with 8 bases between. This CDR3 has 12 amino acids. Germline V gene data show CDR1 as SGHVS and CDR2 as FNYEAQ. The CDR3 nucleotides read TGTGCCAGCAGCTTAGGGCACGTAGAGCAGTTCTTC. This gives the protein CASSLGHVEQFF.

This chain joins TRBV28 and TRBJ2-7, with a weak D call TRBD1 (5 bases). Trimming shortened V by 3 bases and J by 0 bases, and 15 bases separated the two germline ends. Germline values: CDR1 MDHEN, CDR2 SYDVKM. CDR3 size: 16 residues. The CDR3 is CASSFDSQFYSYEQYF. CDR3 nucleotides: TGTGCCAGCAGTTTTGACAGTCAATTTTACTCCTACGAGCAGTACTTC.

This clonotype was detected only a few times. V usage is TRBV28 and J usage is TRBJ2-7; 11 bases are a match to TRBD1. Germline values: CDR1 MDHEN, CDR2 SYDVKM. The CDR3 runs 12 residues. Written as DNA, the CDR3 is TGTGCTTCCCGGGACAGGGGGTACGAGCAGTACTTC. This encodes CASRDRGYEQYF.

The chain uses TRBV9 and TRBJ2-7; D is perhaps TRBD1 or TRBD2 (5 bases each). The CDR3 is made up of 15 amino acids. Germline CDR1 is SGDLS and CDR2 is YYNGEE. Trimming shortened V by 5 bases and J by 4 bases, and 19 bases separated the two germline ends. CDR3 nucleotides: TGTGCCAGCAGTCCCTATTGGGACGGAAAATACGAGCAGTACTTC. Translating it yields CASSPYWDGKYEQYF.

This chain connects TRBV14 to TRBJ2-3; TRBD2 agrees at 10 bases. Trimming at V came to 4 bases and at J to 5 bases, leaving 12 bases not matched to a gene. CDR1 and CDR2 (germline): SGHDN, FVKESK. The CDR3 spans 17 residues. Here the CDR3 reads CASSLPGVAGGGDTQYF. The CDR3 bases are TGTGCCAGCAGCCTTCCGGGAGTAGCGGGAGGTGGAGATACGCAGTATTTT.

The chain joins TRBV6-2 or TRBV6-3 to TRBJ1-1; D not certain. CDR3 size: 14 residues. Trimming took off 2 bases at V and 1 base at J, with 8 bases between the two ends. Germline lookup yields CDR1 MNHEY and CDR2 SVGEGT. The CDR3 nucleotides read TGTGCCAGCAGTTACAGGGAGACGAACACTGAAGCTTTCTTT. Translation: CASSYRETNTEAFF.

The V gene is TRBV27, the J gene TRBJ2-7, with D perhaps assigned TRBD1 or TRBD2 (5 bases each). The CDR3 is 14 residues long. The germline V gene has CDR1 MNHEY and CDR2 SMNVEV (reference sequence). V was trimmed by 2 bases and J by 6 bases, leaving 14 bases between them. DNA for the CDR3: TGTGCCAGCAGTTTAGAGGGGTCGGGTCTCGAGCAGTACTTC. Translation gives CASSLEGSGLEQYF.

The CDR3 region has the DNA TGTGCCAGCAGTTGGGGCCGAAGGGATCAGCCCCAGCATTTT. Amino acid sequence: CASSWGRRDQPQHF. The chain recombines TRBV12-3 or TRBV12-4 with TRBJ1-5; D is possibly TRBD1 (5 bases). The CDR3 totals 14 residues. The V end lost 4 bases, the J end lost 5 bases, and 12 bases lay between the germline ends.

This clonotype turned up a few times. The V gene is TRBV27, the J gene TRBJ2-1, with TRBD2 matching over 7 bases. V lost 1 base, J lost 6 bases, and 3 bases stayed unmatched. Germline V CDR1 and CDR2: MNHEY, SMNVEV (reference sequence). This CDR3 comprises 14 residues. CDR3: CASSLLGGGNEQFF. DNA of the CDR3: TGTGCCAGCAGTTTATTAGGCGGGGGCAATGAGCAGTTCTTC.

The chain uses TRBV6-5 and TRBJ2-1; perhaps TRBD2 as D (6 bases). Per the germline V gene, CDR1 is MNHEY and CDR2 is SVGAGI. The germline V and J ends were trimmed by 6 bases and 10 bases, with 16 bases remaining between them. CDR3 length equals 13 residues. The CDR3 bases are TGTGCCAGCAGCCTGGTGGGGGGAGAAGAGCAGTTCTTC. Protein: CASSLVGGEEQFF.

The chain is built from TRBV27 and TRBJ2-7, with 9 bases lining up with TRBD2. The CDR3 covers 14 residues. The V and J ends lost 6 bases and 5 bases, in that order; junction bases with no gene match: 8. The germline V gene encodes CDR1 MNHEY and CDR2 SMNVEV (reference sequence). As DNA, the CDR3 is TGTGCCAGCAGGGTTGCGGGGGGGGCCCACGAGCAGTACTTC. This encodes CASRVAGGAHEQYF.

The chain has TRBV29-1 and TRBJ2-7; 7 nucleotides align to TRBD2. CDR3 length equals 13 residues. Looked up from germline, CDR1 is SQVTM and CDR2 is ANQGSEA. V lost 4 bases to trimming and J lost 4 bases; unmatched junction nucleotides: 7. The CDR3 sequence: CSVAREYPYEQYF. Here the CDR3 DNA reads TGCAGCGTTGCGCGGGAGTACCCTTACGAGCAGTACTTC.

J is TRBJ1-5 and V is TRBV6-2 or TRBV6-3, with unresolved D. The CDR3 runs to 13 residues. From germline, CDR1 is MNHEY and CDR2 SVGEGT. The V and J ends lost 5 bases and 3 bases respectively, with 8 bases between them. CDR3 in amino acids: CASSGRNNQPQHF. CDR3 in DNA: TGTGCCAGCAGTGGCAGAAACAATCAGCCCCAGCATTTT.

V gene TRBV4-2 combines with J gene TRBJ2-5, with 9 bases fitting TRBD1. The V and J ends lost 2 bases and 1 base, in that order; junction bases with no gene match: 8. The length of the CDR3 is 17 residues. Germline-derived CDR1 and CDR2 are LGHNA and YNFKEQ. The CDR3, as DNA: TGTGCCAGCAGCCAAAGCCCTGGGACAGGGCTCCAAGAGACCCAGTACTTC. Its translation: CASSQSPGTGLQETQYF.

This clonotype was found a few times. The rearrangement joins TRBV9 to TRBJ2-5, with 12 nucleotides matching TRBD2. V shed 0 bases and J 2 bases; nucleotides not matched to a gene: 5. This CDR3 is built from 17 residues. In germline, CDR1 is SGDLS, CDR2 YYNGEE. This CDR3 reads CASSVGLLAGGQETQYF. CDR3 in DNA: TGTGCCAGCAGCGTAGGGTTACTAGCGGGGGGACAAGAGACCCAGTACTTC.

V is TRBV7-2 and J is TRBJ2-2, with 7 nucleotides matching TRBD2. The CDR3 is 15 residues long. Germline CDR1 SGHTA, CDR2 FQGNSA. Losses at the gene ends were 5 bases for V and 6 bases for J; bases not matched to a gene: 9. The CDR3 coding sequence is TGTGCCAGCAGCCGGGTGCGGGGGTTGGCCGGGGAGCTGTTTTTT. This translates into CASSRVRGLAGELFF.